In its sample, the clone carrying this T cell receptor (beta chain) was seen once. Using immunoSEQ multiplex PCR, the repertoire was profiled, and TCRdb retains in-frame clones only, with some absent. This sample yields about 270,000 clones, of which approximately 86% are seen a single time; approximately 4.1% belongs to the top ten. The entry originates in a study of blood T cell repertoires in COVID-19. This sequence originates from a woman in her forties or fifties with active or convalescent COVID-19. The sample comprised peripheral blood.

In DNA form, the CDR3 reads TGCGCCAGCAGCTTGGCCGAGCTAACCTACAATGAGCAGTTCTTC. It is translated as CASSLAELTYNEQFF. The chain has TRBV5-1 and TRBJ2-1; D remains unclear. Germline V gene sequence: CDR1 SGHRS, CDR2 YFSETQ. With 0 bases removed from V and 2 bases from J, the gap between germline ends came to 9 bases. This CDR3 spans 15 amino acids.